Listed below are T cell receptor beta chains from one sample, sequenced in a study of T cells in Graves' hyperthyroidism and ophthalmopathy. Each CDR3 protein gets one entry after TCRdb re-called the multiplex PCR reads with MiXCR. Of 400,000 or so distinct CDR3 sequences in the sample, 13% to 15% are singletons; the top ten hold less than 20%. Sequenced input: blood. These receptors all stem from a woman aged 25 to 45 with Graves' ophthalmopathy. Each CDR3 is given with its conserved first and last residue. Fields, in order: J gene, clone size, D gene, V gene, CDR3 protein, CDR3 DNA. The D gene is left open where the match is weak. Not all rows give a size; the values are once, few, many and, for expanded clones, a class.

j_call: TRBJ2-3
clone_size: many
d_call: TRBD1
v_call: TRBV29-1
cdr3_aa: CSVRQGATDTQYF
cdr3_nt: TGCAGCGTAAGACAGGGGGCCACAGATACGCAGTATTTT

j_call: TRBJ1-1
clone_size: many
d_call: -
v_call: TRBV4-1
cdr3_aa: CASSQENGQLNTEAFF
cdr3_nt: TGCGCCAGCAGCCAAGAGAATGGACAGCTGAACACTGAAGCTTTCTTT

j_call: TRBJ2-7
clone_size: -
d_call: -
v_call: TRBV9
cdr3_aa: CASSVDTGGTPYEQYF
cdr3_nt: TGTGCCAGCAGCGTAGACACCGGGGGGACACCCTACGAGCAGTACTTC

j_call: TRBJ1-1
clone_size: many
d_call: -
v_call: TRBV29-1
cdr3_aa: CSVQQGGGTEAFF
cdr3_nt: TGCAGCGTTCAACAGGGAGGAGGCACTGAAGCTTTCTTT

j_call: TRBJ1-2
clone_size: -
d_call: TRBD1
v_call: TRBV25-1
cdr3_aa: CASSAISTGRYGYTF
cdr3_nt: TGTGCCAGCAGTGCTATCTCGACAGGGCGATATGGCTACACCTTC

j_call: TRBJ2-3
clone_size: -
d_call: TRBD2
v_call: TRBV12-3/TRBV12-4
cdr3_aa: CASSLFSGGSDTQYF
cdr3_nt: TGTGCCAGCAGTTTGTTTAGCGGGGGGTCAGATACGCAGTATTTT

j_call: TRBJ2-1
clone_size: many
d_call: -
v_call: TRBV7-3
cdr3_aa: CASRLDSGNEQFF
cdr3_nt: TGTGCCAGCAGACTGGACTCGGGCAATGAGCAGTTCTTC

j_call: TRBJ2-7
clone_size: many
d_call: TRBD2
v_call: TRBV12-3/TRBV12-4
cdr3_aa: CASSNSGLGLMQYF
cdr3_nt: TGTGCCAGCAGCAATTCTGGACTAGGTTTGATGCAGTACTTC

j_call: TRBJ1-6
clone_size: many
d_call: -
v_call: TRBV6-1
cdr3_aa: CASGQPKVPLHF
cdr3_nt: TGTGCCAGTGGACAGCCAAAGGTACCCCTCCACTTT

j_call: TRBJ2-3
clone_size: few
d_call: TRBD2
v_call: TRBV11-2
cdr3_aa: CASSPTGLAGAGDTQYF
cdr3_nt: TGTGCCAGCAGCCCAACCGGACTAGCGGGGGCGGGTGATACGCAGTATTTT

j_call: TRBJ1-4
clone_size: many
d_call: TRBD1
v_call: TRBV6-1
cdr3_aa: CASSYGTATNEKLFF
cdr3_nt: TGTGCCAGCAGTTACGGGACAGCAACTAATGAAAAACTGTTTTTT

j_call: TRBJ1-6
clone_size: many
d_call: -
v_call: TRBV3-1
cdr3_aa: CASSPQWGLSPLHF
cdr3_nt: TGTGCCAGCAGCCCTCAATGGGGTCTTTCACCCCTCCACTTT

j_call: TRBJ1-2
clone_size: many
d_call: -
v_call: TRBV3-1
cdr3_aa: CASSQVYGRGGYTF
cdr3_nt: TGTGCCAGCAGCCAAGTGTATGGAAGGGGAGGCTACACCTTC

j_call: TRBJ2-3
clone_size: few
d_call: TRBD1
v_call: TRBV19
cdr3_aa: CASSDTGGETDTQYF
cdr3_nt: TGTGCCAGTAGTGATACAGGGGGCGAAACAGATACGCAGTATTTT

j_call: TRBJ2-1
clone_size: -
d_call: TRBD2
v_call: TRBV14
cdr3_aa: CASSRLSGGAVNEQFF
cdr3_nt: TGTGCCAGCAGCCGACTAAGCGGGGGGGCAGTAAATGAGCAGTTCTTC

j_call: TRBJ2-4
clone_size: -
d_call: -
v_call: TRBV13
cdr3_aa: CASSLSGEAKNIQYF
cdr3_nt: TGTGCCAGCAGCTTATCTGGGGAAGCCAAAAACATTCAGTACTTC

j_call: TRBJ1-2
clone_size: -
d_call: -
v_call: TRBV20-1
cdr3_aa: CSAMGAGGYTF
cdr3_nt: TGCAGTGCTATGGGGGCGGGCGGCTACACCTTC

j_call: TRBJ1-1
clone_size: many
d_call: -
v_call: TRBV2
cdr3_aa: CASSEVNTEAFF
cdr3_nt: TGTGCCAGCAGTGAAGTGAACACTGAAGCTTTCTTT

j_call: TRBJ2-1
clone_size: many
d_call: -
v_call: TRBV7-9
cdr3_aa: CASSSTGEEYNEQFF
cdr3_nt: TGTGCCAGCAGCTCAACAGGGGAGGAGTACAATGAGCAGTTCTTC

j_call: TRBJ2-7
clone_size: many
d_call: -
v_call: TRBV28
cdr3_aa: CASKTAFEQYF
cdr3_nt: TGTGCCAGCAAGACAGCTTTCGAGCAGTACTTC

j_call: TRBJ2-7
clone_size: many
d_call: -
v_call: TRBV11-1
cdr3_aa: CASSFSAQQGGEQYF
cdr3_nt: TGTGCCAGCAGCTTCTCAGCTCAACAAGGGGGAGAGCAGTACTTC

j_call: TRBJ2-2
clone_size: many
d_call: TRBD2
v_call: TRBV7-8
cdr3_aa: CASSLALAGELFF
cdr3_nt: TGTGCCAGCAGCTTAGCACTAGCGGGGGAGCTGTTTTTT

j_call: TRBJ2-3
clone_size: many
d_call: TRBD2
v_call: TRBV11-3
cdr3_aa: CASSLAGRGGLLQYF
cdr3_nt: TGTGCCAGCAGCTTAGCTGGGCGGGGGGGCCTTTTGCAGTATTTT

j_call: TRBJ1-4
clone_size: many
d_call: -
v_call: TRBV12-3/TRBV12-4
cdr3_aa: CASSLSTWPEKLFF
cdr3_nt: TGTGCCAGCAGTTTATCCACCTGGCCTGAAAAACTGTTTTTT

j_call: TRBJ2-1
clone_size: many
d_call: -
v_call: TRBV18
cdr3_aa: CASSPSLADNEQFF
cdr3_nt: TGTGCCAGCTCACCCTCTCTAGCTGACAATGAGCAGTTCTTC

j_call: TRBJ1-1
clone_size: -
d_call: -
v_call: TRBV2
cdr3_aa: CASVGGSMNTEAFF
cdr3_nt: TGTGCCAGCGTAGGGGGATCCATGAACACTGAAGCTTTCTTT

j_call: TRBJ2-3
clone_size: -
d_call: TRBD2
v_call: TRBV27
cdr3_aa: CASSFPPSSGGPDTQYF
cdr3_nt: TGTGCCAGCAGTTTTCCGCCGAGTAGCGGGGGCCCAGATACGCAGTATTTT

j_call: TRBJ1-6
clone_size: many
d_call: -
v_call: TRBV12-3/TRBV12-4
cdr3_aa: CASSLRANSPLHF
cdr3_nt: TGTGCCAGCAGTTTAAGGGCGAATTCACCCCTCCACTTT

j_call: TRBJ2-5
clone_size: -
d_call: -
v_call: TRBV10-3
cdr3_aa: CAIRDRDLNQETQYF
cdr3_nt: TGTGCCATCAGGGACCGGGACCTAAACCAAGAGACCCAGTACTTC

j_call: TRBJ2-1
clone_size: -
d_call: -
v_call: TRBV6-1
cdr3_aa: CASRQNRDPAPEQFF
cdr3_nt: TGTGCCAGCAGACAAAACCGGGACCCAGCGCCTGAGCAGTTCTTC

j_call: TRBJ2-1
clone_size: many
d_call: -
v_call: TRBV27
cdr3_aa: CASRPSGPGGHEQFF
cdr3_nt: TGTGCCAGCAGGCCCTCGGGACCAGGGGGGCATGAGCAGTTCTTC

j_call: TRBJ1-4
clone_size: few
d_call: -
v_call: TRBV4-1
cdr3_aa: CASSQDVEVKLFF
cdr3_nt: TGCGCCAGCAGCCAAGATGTTGAGGTAAAACTGTTTTTT

j_call: TRBJ2-1
clone_size: few
d_call: TRBD2
v_call: TRBV6-1
cdr3_aa: CASSASGSSTEQFF
cdr3_nt: TGTGCCAGCAGTGCTAGCGGATCCTCAACAGAGCAGTTCTTC

j_call: TRBJ1-1
clone_size: -
d_call: -
v_call: TRBV28
cdr3_aa: CASSLSPRHMNTEAFF
cdr3_nt: TGTGCCAGCAGCCTCTCCCCTCGTCATATGAACACTGAAGCTTTCTTT

j_call: TRBJ2-3
clone_size: few
d_call: TRBD1
v_call: TRBV24-1
cdr3_aa: CATSDLQADRDRVPDTQYF
cdr3_nt: TGTGCCACCAGTGATTTGCAGGCTGACCGGGACAGGGTTCCAGATACGCAGTATTTT

j_call: TRBJ1-4
clone_size: many
d_call: -
v_call: TRBV18
cdr3_aa: CASSPPGTREKLFF
cdr3_nt: TGTGCCAGCTCACCTCCCGGTACCCGAGAAAAACTGTTTTTT

j_call: TRBJ2-4
clone_size: many
d_call: TRBD2
v_call: TRBV18
cdr3_aa: CASSGLAENIQYF
cdr3_nt: TGTGCCAGCTCAGGACTAGCGGAAAACATTCAGTACTTC

j_call: TRBJ2-3
clone_size: many
d_call: TRBD1
v_call: TRBV24-1
cdr3_aa: CATSDPGQGGRTDTQYF
cdr3_nt: TGTGCCACCAGTGACCCGGGACAGGGTGGGCGCACAGATACGCAGTATTTT

j_call: TRBJ2-7
clone_size: many
d_call: -
v_call: TRBV18
cdr3_aa: CASSPQQGFHEQYF
cdr3_nt: TGTGCCAGCTCACCTCAACAGGGTTTTCACGAGCAGTACTTC

j_call: TRBJ2-2
clone_size: many
d_call: -
v_call: TRBV2
cdr3_aa: CASSEGGRGAGELFF
cdr3_nt: TGTGCCAGCAGTGAAGGGGGCAGGGGTGCCGGGGAGCTGTTTTTT

j_call: TRBJ2-5
clone_size: many
d_call: TRBD1
v_call: TRBV7-6
cdr3_aa: CASSSAGDRDQETQYF
cdr3_nt: TGTGCCAGCAGCTCAGCCGGGGACAGGGATCAGGAGACCCAGTACTTC

j_call: TRBJ1-1
clone_size: -
d_call: -
v_call: TRBV7-9
cdr3_aa: CASKTREQGMDTEAFF
cdr3_nt: TGTGCCAGTAAGACGCGCGAACAGGGCATGGACACTGAAGCTTTCTTT

j_call: TRBJ1-5
clone_size: -
d_call: -
v_call: TRBV7-9
cdr3_aa: CASSLGQVLQPQHF
cdr3_nt: TGTGCCAGCAGCTTAGGACAGGTACTTCAGCCCCAGCATTTT

j_call: TRBJ2-1
clone_size: many
d_call: -
v_call: TRBV18
cdr3_aa: CASFLRLGDEQFF
cdr3_nt: TGTGCCAGTTTCCTCAGACTGGGCGATGAGCAGTTCTTC

j_call: TRBJ2-2
clone_size: -
d_call: TRBD2
v_call: TRBV6-1
cdr3_aa: CASRGLGANTGELFF
cdr3_nt: TGTGCCAGCAGGGGACTAGGGGCGAACACCGGGGAGCTGTTTTTT

j_call: TRBJ2-2
clone_size: many
d_call: TRBD2
v_call: TRBV2
cdr3_aa: CASREGLAGAFTGELFF
cdr3_nt: TGTGCCAGCAGAGAGGGACTAGCGGGGGCCTTCACCGGGGAGCTGTTTTTT

j_call: TRBJ2-1
clone_size: few
d_call: TRBD2
v_call: TRBV6-2/TRBV6-3
cdr3_aa: CASRQLAGGLNEQFF
cdr3_nt: TGTGCCAGTAGACAACTAGCGGGGGGGTTAAATGAGCAGTTCTTC

j_call: TRBJ2-7
clone_size: few
d_call: TRBD1
v_call: TRBV2
cdr3_aa: CASSQEDGTADYEQYF
cdr3_nt: TGTGCCAGCAGCCAAGAAGACGGGACAGCGGACTACGAGCAGTACTTC

j_call: TRBJ1-2
clone_size: few
d_call: -
v_call: TRBV27
cdr3_aa: CASSDGTYYGYTF
cdr3_nt: TGTGCCAGCAGTGACGGGACATACTATGGCTACACCTTC

j_call: TRBJ1-3
clone_size: -
d_call: -
v_call: TRBV2
cdr3_aa: CASPPDRQVSGNTIYF
cdr3_nt: TGTGCCAGCCCCCCCGATCGACAGGTATCTGGAAACACCATATATTTT

j_call: TRBJ2-7
clone_size: many
d_call: -
v_call: TRBV12-3/TRBV12-4
cdr3_aa: CASSTTWGVEQYF
cdr3_nt: TGTGCCAGCAGCACAACCTGGGGGGTCGAGCAGTACTTC

j_call: TRBJ2-7
clone_size: many
d_call: TRBD2
v_call: TRBV2
cdr3_aa: CARGDYSYEQYF
cdr3_nt: TGTGCCAGGGGGGACTACTCCTACGAGCAGTACTTC

j_call: TRBJ2-7
clone_size: many
d_call: -
v_call: TRBV6-5
cdr3_aa: CASSYTRSLLREQYF
cdr3_nt: TGTGCCAGCAGTTACACCAGGTCCCTTCTGCGCGAGCAGTACTTC

j_call: TRBJ2-1
clone_size: many
d_call: -
v_call: TRBV12-5
cdr3_aa: CASGLVPVTPWGGGLFTYNEQFF
cdr3_nt: TGTGCTAGTGGTTTGGTACCAGTCACTCCGTGGGGGGGGGGGCTCTTCACCTACAATGAGCAGTTCTTC

j_call: TRBJ1-6
clone_size: -
d_call: TRBD1
v_call: TRBV7-9
cdr3_aa: CASSRFGTGDSPLHF
cdr3_nt: TGTGCCAGCAGCCGTTTTGGGACAGGGGATTCACCCCTCCACTTT

j_call: TRBJ1-3
clone_size: many
d_call: -
v_call: TRBV7-8
cdr3_aa: CASSSRGGFSGNTIYF
cdr3_nt: TGTGCCAGCAGCTCGAGGGGGGGGTTCTCTGGAAACACCATATATTTT

j_call: TRBJ2-1
clone_size: many
d_call: -
v_call: TRBV12-3/TRBV12-4
cdr3_aa: CASTILRSEQFF
cdr3_nt: TGTGCCAGCACCATTTTGAGGAGTGAGCAGTTCTTC

j_call: TRBJ2-1
clone_size: many
d_call: -
v_call: TRBV27
cdr3_aa: CASSPPGSGEQFF
cdr3_nt: TGTGCCAGCAGTCCGCCGGGGAGCGGTGAGCAGTTCTTC